This T cell receptor (beta chain) was obtained from a study of neurological immune-mediated disorders. Study results and limitations: HTLV-1-associated myelopathy led in TCR clonal expansion, while multiple sclerosis ranked lowest, below healthy controls. Across subjects, no CDR3 amino acid sequence appeared in expanded clones of more than one subject, a finding that suggested private repertoires in all groups.

Where libraries were unsorted, they were derived from 2 million PBMCs stored at -80 degrees C. Using its own MiXCR run on the 5' RACE reads, TCRdb lists one record per CDR3 protein. Among under 60,000 distinct CDR3 sequences, around 10% were seen once, and the ten largest hold roughly 20%. This CDR3 is 15 amino acids long. J lost 1 base, V lost 6 bases, and 6 bases had no gene match. This clonotype was detected ten times or more. Its target is not known. Sequenced: PBMCs. The sequence was obtained from a woman aged 40 to 50 with HTLV-1-associated myelopathy (HAM/TSP). The chain recombines TRBV12-3 or TRBV12-4 with TRBJ2-4; the match to TRBD1 covers 7 bases. CDR3 in amino acids: CASSPQGWAKNIQYF. CDR3 sequence (DNA): TGTGCCAGCAGCCCACAGGGGTGGGCCAAAAACATTCAGTACTTC.